Reported below is one T cell receptor (beta chain). Its antigen is as yet unknown. This sample stems from a study of beta chain features in type 1 diabetes. As every portion of the isolated RNA was reverse transcribed, the sequencing read expressed TCRB transcripts. The protocol was immunoSEQ multiplex PCR, while the TCRdb copy is restricted to in-frame clones and leaves out a portion. The table has around 650,000 clones, approximately 13% seen once; the top ten hold more than 0.1%. CDR3 length: 12 residues. Per germline, CDR1 SQVTM and CDR2 ANQGSEA. V was clipped by 4 bases and J by 4 bases, with 8 bases between them. Based on CD45RO/CCR7/CD25/CD127/CD95/CD27, CD4+ regulatory, stem cell-like memory, naive and central memory cells were sorted. Study outcomes and limitations: For patients, the naive, central memory and Treg TCRB repertoires appeared more alike than for healthy donors. Within each of all four CD4+ subsets, Type 1 diabetes patients had TCRB CDR3s that were moderately but significantly shorter.

The chain uses TRBV29-1 and TRBJ2-1; D possibly corresponds to TRBD2 (5 bases). Sequenced input: naive CD4+ T cells from blood. This TCR derives from a man aged 30 to 45 with type 1 diabetes. The CDR3 DNA follows: TGCAGCGTTGCTCCGGGGTACAATGAGCAGTTCTTC. The encoded protein is CSVAPGYNEQFF.